This TCR beta chain was profiled in a study of cytomegalovirus exposure and HLA in healthy donors. Across the study: About 80 million unique TCRs, all from HLA-typed donors, were included in an early release of the data.

PCR used 60 Vbeta primers and 13 Jbeta primers. Only in-frame clones appear in the TCRdb table, and some are missing; sequencing was by immunoSEQ multiplex PCR. In the table there are 65,000 to 95,000 clones, roughly 80% of which are singletons. Only one count was recorded for this clone. Its antigen is not known. Germline CDR1 and CDR2: SGHRS and YFSETQ. This CDR3 has 14 residues. J lost 3 bases, V lost 2 bases, and 1 base had no gene match. Study-wide results and caveats: Some TCR beta chains (approximately 180 of them) were listed as cytomegalovirus-associated. Among the most significant clusters, several appeared linked to common viral pathogens in a later analysis.

Healthy bone marrow donors made up the cohort. The clonotype comes from a human donor in good health. Sequenced input: PBMCs. The J gene is TRBJ2-7, the V gene TRBV5-1, with 11 bases aligning to TRBD2. The CDR3 nucleotides read TGCGCCAGCAGCTTACTAGCGGGGGACTACGAGCAGTACTTC. It translates to CASSLLAGDYEQYF.